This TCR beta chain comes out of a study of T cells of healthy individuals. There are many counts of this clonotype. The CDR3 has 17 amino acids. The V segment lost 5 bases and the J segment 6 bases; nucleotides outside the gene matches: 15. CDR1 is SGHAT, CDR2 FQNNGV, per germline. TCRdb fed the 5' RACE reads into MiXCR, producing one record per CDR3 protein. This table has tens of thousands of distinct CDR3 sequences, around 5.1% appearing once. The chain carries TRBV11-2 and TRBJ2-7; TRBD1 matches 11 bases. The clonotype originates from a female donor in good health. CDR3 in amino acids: CASSPSPGQGDLGEQYF. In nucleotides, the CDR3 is TGTGCCAGCAGCCCCAGCCCGGGACAGGGGGACCTGGGCGAGCAGTACTTC.